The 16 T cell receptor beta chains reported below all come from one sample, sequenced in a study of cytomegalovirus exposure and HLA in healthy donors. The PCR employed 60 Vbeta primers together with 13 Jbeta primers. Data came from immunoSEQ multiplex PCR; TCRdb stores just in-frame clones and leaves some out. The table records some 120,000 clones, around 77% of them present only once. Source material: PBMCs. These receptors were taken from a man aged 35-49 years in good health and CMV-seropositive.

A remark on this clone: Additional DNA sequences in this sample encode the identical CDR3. CDR3 loop: CASRRQGFNTEAFF. The CDR3 DNA sequence: TGTGCCAGCAGGAGACAGGGGTTTAACACTGAAGCTTTCTTT. This chain uses TRBV6-1 with TRBJ1-1, with 8 nucleotides matching TRBD1. There are 14 residues in the CDR3. V lost 6 bases and J lost 2; bases outside the gene matches: 5. From germline, CDR1 is MNHNS and CDR2 SASEGT.

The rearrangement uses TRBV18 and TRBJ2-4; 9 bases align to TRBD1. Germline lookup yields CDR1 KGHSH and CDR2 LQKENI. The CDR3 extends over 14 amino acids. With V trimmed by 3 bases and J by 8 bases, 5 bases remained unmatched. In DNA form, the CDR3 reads TGTGCCAGCTCACCTGGGGACAGGGTTGACATTCAGTACTTC. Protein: CASSPGDRVDIQYF.

CDR3 sequence (DNA): TGCGCCAGCACGCCGGGACAGGGTAATTCACCCCTCCACTTT. It yields the protein CASTPGQGNSPLHF. This sequence joins TRBV5-1 and TRBJ1-6, with 9 bases fitting TRBD1. The trim removed 6 bases at V and 6 bases at J, leaving 4 bases unmatched. Germline CDR1 reads SGHRS; CDR2 reads YFSETQ. The CDR3 has 14 residues.

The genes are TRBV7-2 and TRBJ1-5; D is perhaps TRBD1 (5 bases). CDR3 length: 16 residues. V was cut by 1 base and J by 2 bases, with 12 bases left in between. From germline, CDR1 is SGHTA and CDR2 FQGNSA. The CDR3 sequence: CASSLGGGRGNQPQHF. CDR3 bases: TGTGCCAGCAGCTTAGGGGGGGGGAGGGGCAATCAGCCCCAGCATTTT.

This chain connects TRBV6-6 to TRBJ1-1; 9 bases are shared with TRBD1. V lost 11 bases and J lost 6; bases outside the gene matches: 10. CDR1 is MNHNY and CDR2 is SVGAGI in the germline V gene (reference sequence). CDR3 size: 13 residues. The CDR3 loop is CAGGGQGPSEAFF. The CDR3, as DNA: TGTGCCGGGGGGGGACAGGGCCCTTCTGAAGCTTTCTTT.

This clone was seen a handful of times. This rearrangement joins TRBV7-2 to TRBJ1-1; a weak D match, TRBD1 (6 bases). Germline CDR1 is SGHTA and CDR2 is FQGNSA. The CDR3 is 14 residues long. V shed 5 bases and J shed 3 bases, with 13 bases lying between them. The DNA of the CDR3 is TGTGCCAGCAGCCTCCAGGGGACGGACACTGAAGCTTTCTTT. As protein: CASSLQGTDTEAFF.

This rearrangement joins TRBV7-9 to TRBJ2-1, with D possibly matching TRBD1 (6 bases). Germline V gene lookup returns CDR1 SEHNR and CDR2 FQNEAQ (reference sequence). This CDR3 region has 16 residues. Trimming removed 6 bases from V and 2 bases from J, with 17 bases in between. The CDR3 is CASSSQTTGPYNEQFF. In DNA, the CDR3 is TGTGCCAGCAGTTCCCAGACAACAGGGCCCTACAATGAGCAGTTCTTC.

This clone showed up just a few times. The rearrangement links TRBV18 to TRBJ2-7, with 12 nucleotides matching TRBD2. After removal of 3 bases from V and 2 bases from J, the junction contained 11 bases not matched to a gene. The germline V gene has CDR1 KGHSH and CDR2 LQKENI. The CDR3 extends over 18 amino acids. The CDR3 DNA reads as TGTGCCAGCTCACCCGTTTCATGGACTAGCGGGGCTACCTACGAGCAGTACTTC. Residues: CASSPVSWTSGATYEQYF.

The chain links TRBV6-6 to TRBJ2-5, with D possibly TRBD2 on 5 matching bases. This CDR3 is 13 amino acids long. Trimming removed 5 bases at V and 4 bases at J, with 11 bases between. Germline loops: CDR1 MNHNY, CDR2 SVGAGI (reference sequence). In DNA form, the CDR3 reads TGTGCCAGCAGTGACCTAGGAGGAGAGACCCAGTACTTC. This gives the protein CASSDLGGETQYF.

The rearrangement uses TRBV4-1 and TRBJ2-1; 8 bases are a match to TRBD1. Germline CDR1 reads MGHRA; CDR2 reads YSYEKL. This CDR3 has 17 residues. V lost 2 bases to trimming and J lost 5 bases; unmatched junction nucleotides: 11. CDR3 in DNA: TGCGCCAGCAGCCAACGGGGCGTGGGACAGGCTGACAATGAGCAGTTCTTC. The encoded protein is CASSQRGVGQADNEQFF.

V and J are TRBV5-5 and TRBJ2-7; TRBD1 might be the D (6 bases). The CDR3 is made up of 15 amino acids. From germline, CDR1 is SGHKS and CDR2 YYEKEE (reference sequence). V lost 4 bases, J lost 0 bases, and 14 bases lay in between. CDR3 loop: CASSPKTGISYEQYF. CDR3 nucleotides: TGTGCCAGCAGCCCGAAAACAGGGATCTCCTACGAGCAGTACTTC.

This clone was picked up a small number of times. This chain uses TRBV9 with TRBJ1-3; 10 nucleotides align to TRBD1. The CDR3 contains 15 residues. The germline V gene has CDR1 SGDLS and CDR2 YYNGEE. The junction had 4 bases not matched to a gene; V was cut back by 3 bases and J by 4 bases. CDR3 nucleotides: TGTGCCAGCAGCGGTGGGGACAGGGGAGGAAACACCATATATTTT. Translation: CASSGGDRGGNTIYF.

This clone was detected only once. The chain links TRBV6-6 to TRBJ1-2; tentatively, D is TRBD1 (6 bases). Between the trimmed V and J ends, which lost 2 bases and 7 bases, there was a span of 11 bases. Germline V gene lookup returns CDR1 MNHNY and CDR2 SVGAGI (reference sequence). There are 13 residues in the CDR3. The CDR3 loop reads CASSYRDNRGYTF. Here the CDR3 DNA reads TGTGCCAGCAGTTACCGGGACAATCGTGGCTACACCTTC.

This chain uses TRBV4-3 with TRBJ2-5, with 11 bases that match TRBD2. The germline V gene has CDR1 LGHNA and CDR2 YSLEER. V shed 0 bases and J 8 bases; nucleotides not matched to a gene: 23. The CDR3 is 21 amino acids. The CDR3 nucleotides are TGCGCCAGCAGCCAAGAGCGGGCGGGTGGACTAGCGGGCGTCTCCAGAAATACCCAGTACTTC. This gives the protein CASSQERAGGLAGVSRNTQYF.

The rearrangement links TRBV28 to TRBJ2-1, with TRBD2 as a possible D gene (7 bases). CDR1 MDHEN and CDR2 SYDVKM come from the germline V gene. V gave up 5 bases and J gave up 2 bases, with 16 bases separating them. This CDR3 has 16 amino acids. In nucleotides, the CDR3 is TGTGCCAGCAGTCGTGGGGGGGGCGGCCCCTACAATGAGCAGTTCTTC. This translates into CASSRGGGGPYNEQFF.

The CDR3 nucleotides read TGTGCCAGCAGTCCCTCGTGGGAGATCTACGAGCAGTACTTC. Translating it yields CASSPSWEIYEQYF. V usage is TRBV27 and J usage is TRBJ2-5; D might be TRBD2 (5 bases). The DNA end favors TRBJ2-7, so the J call may be wrong. CDR1 and CDR2 (germline): MNHEY, SMNVEV (reference sequence). The CDR3 spans 14 residues.